A selection of T cell receptor beta chains follows, all from one sample in a study of shared clonotypes between healthy human individuals. Profiled with immunoSEQ multiplex PCR; TCRdb holds only in-frame clones, not every one. Found here are 2 million to 2.5 million clones, approximately 90% of them singletons; the top ten hold 0.3% to 0.4%. The specimen sequenced was naive CD4+ T cells from PBMCs. These receptors came from a man aged 18 to 29 in good health. Some clones in this sample may be carry-over from other donors' samples. Both conserved end residues are part of each CDR3. D genes are given only for firm matches. Some rows have no size entry. The others give once, few or many, or a class for an expanded clone.

d_call: NA; cdr3_length: 11; v_call: TRBV30; clone_size: NA; j_call: TRBJ2-5; cdr3_nt: TGTGCCTGGAATAGGGACCAGACCCAGTACTTC; cdr3_aa: CAWNRDQTQYF
d_call: NA; cdr3_length: 15; v_call: TRBV21-1; clone_size: NA; j_call: TRBJ2-7; cdr3_nt: TGTGCCAGCAGCAACTCCAACCGGGTGGGCTACGAGCAGTACTTC; cdr3_aa: CASSNSNRVGYEQYF
d_call: TRBD1; cdr3_length: 13; v_call: TRBV28; clone_size: NA; j_call: TRBJ2-4; cdr3_nt: TGTGCTGCCCGAGGACAGGGGTTCTACATTCAGTACTTC; cdr3_aa: CAARGQGFYIQYF
d_call: NA; cdr3_length: 13; v_call: TRBV5-6; clone_size: NA; j_call: TRBJ2-2; cdr3_nt: TGTGCCAGCAGCTTGCGCGGCTGGGGGGAGCTGTTTTTT; cdr3_aa: CASSLRGWGELFF
d_call: NA; cdr3_length: 18; v_call: TRBV18; clone_size: once; j_call: TRBJ2-3; cdr3_nt: TGTGCCAGCTCACCACTGCCGAAAAGCGGGCCTAGCACAGATACGCAGTATTTT; cdr3_aa: CASSPLPKSGPSTDTQYF
d_call: TRBD2; cdr3_length: 18; v_call: TRBV7-3; clone_size: NA; j_call: TRBJ2-1; cdr3_nt: TGTGCCAGCAGCTTATATGGTAGTAGGACTAGCGGGGACAATGAGCAGTTCTTC; cdr3_aa: CASSLYGSRTSGDNEQFF
d_call: NA; cdr3_length: 16; v_call: TRBV4-1; clone_size: once; j_call: TRBJ2-1; cdr3_nt: TGCGCCAGCAGCCAAACTCCGGTGGCCGGCGCGAGTGAGCAGTTCTTC; cdr3_aa: CASSQTPVAGASEQFF
d_call: NA; cdr3_length: 14; v_call: TRBV29-1; clone_size: NA; j_call: TRBJ2-1; cdr3_nt: TGCAGCGTTGAGGAAGGGATCTCCTACAATGAGCAGTTCTTC; cdr3_aa: CSVEEGISYNEQFF
d_call: NA; cdr3_length: 11; v_call: TRBV7-9; clone_size: once; j_call: TRBJ2-5; cdr3_nt: TGTGCCAGCAGCCCTACTGAGACCCAGTACTTC; cdr3_aa: CASSPTETQYF
d_call: NA; cdr3_length: 16; v_call: TRBV2; clone_size: NA; j_call: TRBJ1-5; cdr3_nt: TGTGCCAGCAGTGAAGCGGGGGGGGGAGGCAATCAGCCCCAGCATTTT; cdr3_aa: CASSEAGGGGNQPQHF
d_call: TRBD1; cdr3_length: 17; v_call: TRBV12-5; clone_size: NA; j_call: TRBJ1-1; cdr3_nt: TGTGCTAGTGGTTTGGCTGGGGGGCTGACAGGGGACACTGAAGCTTTCTTT; cdr3_aa: CASGLAGGLTGDTEAFF
d_call: NA; cdr3_length: 13; v_call: TRBV15; clone_size: once; j_call: TRBJ1-3; cdr3_nt: TGTGCCACCAGCGAGGCATTGGGAAACACCATATATTTT; cdr3_aa: CATSEALGNTIYF
d_call: NA; cdr3_length: 14; v_call: TRBV6-1; clone_size: NA; j_call: TRBJ1-1; cdr3_nt: TGTGCCAGCAGTGTGACAGTGGAGAACACTGAAGCTTTCTTT; cdr3_aa: CASSVTVENTEAFF
d_call: NA; cdr3_length: 13; v_call: TRBV5-6; clone_size: NA; j_call: TRBJ2-6; cdr3_nt: TGTGCCAGCAGCGTACCTGGGGCCAACGTCCTGACTTTC; cdr3_aa: CASSVPGANVLTF
d_call: NA; cdr3_length: 14; v_call: TRBV30; clone_size: NA; j_call: TRBJ2-7; cdr3_nt: TGTGCCTGGAGTCTAGGTGGGAGCTCCTACGAGCAGTACTTC; cdr3_aa: CAWSLGGSSYEQYF
d_call: NA; cdr3_length: 14; v_call: TRBV5-1; clone_size: NA; j_call: TRBJ1-1; cdr3_nt: TGCGCCAGCAGCCTCCGTACGGAGGGAGCTGAAGCTTTCTTT; cdr3_aa: CASSLRTEGAEAFF
d_call: TRBD2; cdr3_length: 14; v_call: TRBV10-3; clone_size: NA; j_call: TRBJ2-1; cdr3_nt: TGTGCCATCCGTGGGCGGGAGGGCCTCAATGAGCAGTTCTTC; cdr3_aa: CAIRGREGLNEQFF
d_call: NA; cdr3_length: 13; v_call: TRBV10-3; clone_size: NA; j_call: TRBJ2-7; cdr3_nt: TGTGCCATCAGGTCGGCCCTCGACTACGAGCAGTACTTC; cdr3_aa: CAIRSALDYEQYF
d_call: TRBD1; cdr3_length: 14; v_call: TRBV28; clone_size: NA; j_call: TRBJ1-2; cdr3_nt: TGTGCCAGCAGGGGGACAGGGCTGCACTATGGCTACACCTTC; cdr3_aa: CASRGTGLHYGYTF
d_call: NA; cdr3_length: 13; v_call: TRBV5-4; clone_size: NA; j_call: TRBJ1-1; cdr3_nt: TGTGCCAGCAGCCAGGCCCCGAACACTGAAGCTTTCTTT; cdr3_aa: CASSQAPNTEAFF
d_call: NA; cdr3_length: 15; v_call: TRBV5-4; clone_size: NA; j_call: TRBJ2-3; cdr3_nt: TGTGCCAGCAGCCCTCTCCCAGCCAGCACAGATACGCAGTATTTT; cdr3_aa: CASSPLPASTDTQYF
d_call: TRBD2; cdr3_length: 16; v_call: TRBV9; clone_size: NA; j_call: TRBJ2-7; cdr3_nt: TGTGCCAGCTCATTAATCGGGCGGGAGGGCAGCTACGAGCAGTACTTC; cdr3_aa: CASSLIGREGSYEQYF
d_call: TRBD2; cdr3_length: 19; v_call: TRBV29-1; clone_size: NA; j_call: TRBJ2-1; cdr3_nt: TGCAGCGTTGAAGATCGAGGGACTAGCGGGGGATTTTCCTACAATGAGCAGTTCTTC; cdr3_aa: CSVEDRGTSGGFSYNEQFF
d_call: TRBD1; cdr3_length: 15; v_call: TRBV5-1; clone_size: NA; j_call: TRBJ1-4; cdr3_nt: TGCGCCAGCAGCGGACAGGGCCAAGGAGGGGAAAAACTGTTTTTT; cdr3_aa: CASSGQGQGGEKLFF
d_call: TRBD1; cdr3_length: 15; v_call: TRBV18; clone_size: NA; j_call: TRBJ1-4; cdr3_nt: TGTGCCAGCTCACCAGATGGGGCAGGGGGTGAAAAACTGTTTTTT; cdr3_aa: CASSPDGAGGEKLFF
d_call: NA; cdr3_length: 15; v_call: TRBV2; clone_size: NA; j_call: TRBJ2-3; cdr3_nt: TGTGCCAGCAGTGAAGAGGGCGGGATCACAGATACGCAGTATTTT; cdr3_aa: CASSEEGGITDTQYF
d_call: TRBD1; cdr3_length: 15; v_call: TRBV7-3; clone_size: once; j_call: TRBJ2-5; cdr3_nt: TGTGCCAGCAGCTTAGGGACAGGGGTCGGAGAGACCCAGTACTTC; cdr3_aa: CASSLGTGVGETQYF
d_call: NA; cdr3_length: 13; v_call: TRBV29-1; clone_size: NA; j_call: TRBJ2-7; cdr3_nt: TGCAGCGTGGTGCGGGACAACTCCTACGAGCAGTACTTC; cdr3_aa: CSVVRDNSYEQYF
d_call: TRBD1; cdr3_length: 15; v_call: TRBV4-1; clone_size: NA; j_call: TRBJ1-1; cdr3_nt: TGCGCCAGCAGCCAATACAGGGGGCAGGACACTGAAGCTTTCTTT; cdr3_aa: CASSQYRGQDTEAFF
d_call: TRBD1; cdr3_length: 14; v_call: TRBV28; clone_size: NA; j_call: TRBJ2-7; cdr3_nt: TGTGCCAGCAGTACACCGGGACAGGGGAATTCGCAGTACTTC; cdr3_aa: CASSTPGQGNSQYF
d_call: NA; cdr3_length: 13; v_call: TRBV28; clone_size: NA; j_call: TRBJ2-1; cdr3_nt: TGTGCCGCAGCTCGTCCCCCAGTCAATGAGCAGTTCTTC; cdr3_aa: CAAARPPVNEQFF
d_call: NA; cdr3_length: 15; v_call: TRBV6-5; clone_size: NA; j_call: TRBJ2-7; cdr3_nt: TGTGCCAGCAGTTCCCTCTCGGGGGCAGGATACGAGCAGTACTTC; cdr3_aa: CASSSLSGAGYEQYF
d_call: NA; cdr3_length: 14; v_call: TRBV6-6; clone_size: NA; j_call: TRBJ1-4; cdr3_nt: TGTGCCAGCAGCAAACAGGTGGTCTATGAAAAACTGTTTTTT; cdr3_aa: CASSKQVVYEKLFF
d_call: TRBD1; cdr3_length: 15; v_call: TRBV18; clone_size: once; j_call: TRBJ1-2; cdr3_nt: TGTGCCAGCTCACAAACGCGGACAGGGTACTATGGCTACACCTTC; cdr3_aa: CASSQTRTGYYGYTF
d_call: NA; cdr3_length: 14; v_call: TRBV11-2; clone_size: NA; j_call: TRBJ2-2; cdr3_nt: TGTGCCAGCAGCCAAATTAGCGTCACCGGGGAGCTGTTTTTT; cdr3_aa: CASSQISVTGELFF
d_call: TRBD2; cdr3_length: 16; v_call: TRBV18; clone_size: NA; j_call: TRBJ2-2; cdr3_nt: TGTGCCAGCTCACCGGTCACTAGCGGGAAAACCGGGGAGCTGTTTTTT; cdr3_aa: CASSPVTSGKTGELFF
d_call: TRBD2; cdr3_length: 15; v_call: TRBV6-1; clone_size: NA; j_call: TRBJ2-1; cdr3_nt: TGTGCCAGCAGTCCCGTAGCGGGGTCTCGGAATGAGCAGTTCTTC; cdr3_aa: CASSPVAGSRNEQFF
d_call: NA; cdr3_length: 16; v_call: TRBV9; clone_size: NA; j_call: TRBJ2-5; cdr3_nt: TGTGCCAGCAGCGTAGAAGTTTCCCTAGGGCTTGAGACCCAGTACTTC; cdr3_aa: CASSVEVSLGLETQYF
d_call: NA; cdr3_length: 13; v_call: TRBV9; clone_size: NA; j_call: TRBJ2-1; cdr3_nt: TGTGCCAGCAGCTCCCGGGATTGGAATGAGCAGTTCTTC; cdr3_aa: CASSSRDWNEQFF
d_call: TRBD1; cdr3_length: 16; v_call: TRBV30; clone_size: NA; j_call: TRBJ2-3; cdr3_nt: TGTGCCTGGAGTGAACCGGGACAGGGGGCGTCAGATACGCAGTATTTT; cdr3_aa: CAWSEPGQGASDTQYF
d_call: TRBD2; cdr3_length: 17; v_call: TRBV14; clone_size: NA; j_call: TRBJ2-3; cdr3_nt: TGTGCCAGCAGCCAAGGGGTCTCCAGCGGGGGAGCAGATACGCAGTATTTT; cdr3_aa: CASSQGVSSGGADTQYF
d_call: TRBD1; cdr3_length: 11; v_call: TRBV30; clone_size: once; j_call: TRBJ1-1; cdr3_nt: TGTGCCTCAACAGGGGCCGGTGAAGCTTTCTTT; cdr3_aa: CASTGAGEAFF